This paragraph covers one T cell receptor (beta chain) sequence. This sample was included in a study of OX40 agonist ivuxolimab in advanced cancers. Germline values: CDR1 MNHEY, CDR2 SMNVEV (reference sequence). The CDR3 is 15 amino acids. Trimming took off 3 bases at V and 8 bases at J, with 19 bases between the two ends. Assay: immunoSEQ multiplex PCR; the TCRdb copy retains only in-frame clones and omits some. The sample has 65,000 to 80,000 clones, 89% seen once; the top ten hold around 0.4%. This clonotype was obtained from an adult with an advanced solid tumor such as melanoma, head and neck, liver or kidney cancer. V usage is TRBV27 and J usage is TRBJ1-2, with unresolved D. Sample: CD4+ or CD8+ T cells sorted from blood, taken in a trial of the OX40 agonist ivuxolimab. CDR3 bases: TGTGCCAGCAGTTTGTACCCGGTTTCAGACGGCGGCTACACCTTC. This gives the protein CASSLYPVSDGGYTF.